This T cell receptor beta chain was recorded in a study of CD8+ T cells in alopecia areata. Findings of the study overall: Tissue-resident alphabeta T cells belonging to normal skin likewise get sequenced within scalp specimens. Tofacitinib significantly reduced both scalp clonality and expanded CD8+ clones among the top 100. Throughout tofacitinib, many expanded lesional clones continued to persist in scalp and blood.

V lost 6 bases and J 7 bases, leaving 8 bases between the germline ends. The CDR3 is 11 residues long. The V gene's germline CDR1 is SGHRS and CDR2 YFSETQ. For this clone: The target antigen is unknown.

The sequencing template was cDNA reverse transcribed from extracted RNA. Profiled with immunoSEQ multiplex PCR; TCRdb holds only in-frame clones, not every one. The sample holds about 200,000 clones; 35% to 40% are singletons and the top ten take around 0.48%. The treatment denotes: oral pan-JAK inhibitor, 5-10 mg twice daily. Obtained from alopecia areata patients were lesional scalp punch biopsies along with peripheral blood. The specimen was CD4+ T cells sorted from blood, collected between weeks 30 and 35, from a patient treated with tofacitinib. The gene calls are TRBV5-1 and TRBJ2-4; D unclear. The receptor's source is a human donor with alopecia areata. CDR3 sequence (DNA): TGCGCCAGCAAATCGGCGAACATTCAGTACTTC. The encoded protein is CASKSANIQYF.